The 5 T cell receptor beta chains presented below share a single source sample, sequenced in a study of radiation and T cells in renal cell carcinoma. The assay was immunoSEQ multiplex PCR, and TCRdb's table has in-frame clones only and misses some. Among 150,000 or so clones listed, 88% were seen once. The sample's time point: baseline pretreatment blood. Treatment described: 15 Gy SBRT to primary tumor, nephrectomy 4 weeks later. Sample: blood, taken from a patient whose treatment included radiotherapy and nephrectomy. These receptors originate from a woman in her sixties or seventies with renal cell carcinoma.

The rearrangement uses TRBV5-4 and TRBJ1-2; perhaps TRBD1 as D (6 bases). Deletions cut 2 bases from V and 2 bases from J, with 10 bases between. The CDR3 length is 14 residues. Germline CDR1 SGHNT, CDR2 YYREEE (reference sequence). In DNA, the CDR3 is TGTGCCAGCAGCTTCCAGGGGCAGAACTATGGCTACACCTTC. Its protein product is CASSFQGQNYGYTF.

V usage is TRBV6-1 and J usage is TRBJ2-7; no firm D call. V was pared by 3 bases and J by 0 bases, with 15 bases between. CDR1 is MNHNS, CDR2 SASEGT, per germline. This CDR3 contains 16 residues. The CDR3 here is CASSDKREESSYEQYF. In DNA, the CDR3 is TGTGCCAGCAGTGATAAAAGAGAGGAGAGCTCCTACGAGCAGTACTTC.

The J gene is TRBJ2-3, the V gene TRBV9, with D possibly matching TRBD2 (6 bases). The CDR3 extends over 15 amino acids. Germline V gives CDR1 SGDLS, CDR2 YYNGEE. Trimming took 5 bases from V and 2 from J, leaving 15 bases between them. The CDR3 DNA is TGTGCCAGCAGTGAAGGAGGGACTTACACAGATACGCAGTATTTT. Protein: CASSEGGTYTDTQYF.

This chain joins TRBV28 and TRBJ2-5, with unresolved D. Germline V CDR1 and CDR2: MDHEN, SYDVKM. The CDR3 has 11 residues. The V end lost 6 bases, the J end lost 5 bases, and 7 bases lay between the germline ends. Here the CDR3 reads CASSPAETQYF. CDR3 DNA: TGTGCCAGCAGCCCAGCGGAGACCCAGTACTTC.

As DNA, the CDR3 is TGTGCCAGCAGCTTACTGGGCAGTCGTTCATCTAATCAGCCCCAGCATTTT. Translated, it gives CASSLLGSRSSNQPQHF. The gene calls are TRBV7-2 and TRBJ1-5; D remains unclear. This CDR3 is built from 17 residues. V lost 2 bases and J lost 4, with 18 bases in between. CDR1 SGHTA and CDR2 FQGNSA come from the germline V gene.